The next 17 T cell receptor beta chains were all read from a single sample in a study of T cells in Graves' hyperthyroidism and ophthalmopathy. RNA transcripts yielded amplified TCR beta CDR3 regions. The study used the HTBI primer set for a first-round RT-PCR of the TCR CDR3. TCRdb independently ran MiXCR on the multiplex PCR reads; one entry per CDR3 protein. The sample includes 600,000 to 700,000 distinct CDR3 sequences, 45% of them seen just once. What was sequenced was peripheral blood or thyroid tissue (not recorded which). The receptor set was obtained from an adult man with Graves' disease, either hyperthyroidism or ophthalmopathy (not recorded which).

J is TRBJ1-1 and V is TRBV7-3; D perhaps matches TRBD1 (5 bases). The CDR3 consists of 13 residues. Germline CDR1 reads SGHTA; CDR2 reads FQGTGA. V gave up 6 bases and J gave up 7 bases, with 15 bases separating them. The CDR3 is CASSDGAYIEAFF. CDR3 coding DNA: TGTGCCAGCAGTGATGGGGCCTACATTGAAGCTTTCTTT.

This clonotype came up a few times. The chain is built from TRBV2 and TRBJ2-5; perhaps D is TRBD1 or TRBD2 (5 bases each). V gave up 6 bases and J gave up 1 base, with 12 bases separating them. The CDR3 is 14 amino acids. Germline CDR1 SNHLY, CDR2 FYNNEI. The CDR3 DNA is TGTGCCAGCAGATCCACCGGGACCCAAGAGACCCAGTACTTC. Protein: CASRSTGTQETQYF.

The V gene is TRBV7-8, the J gene TRBJ1-3; D is unclear. Per the germline V gene, CDR1 is SGHVS and CDR2 is FQNEAQ. V lost 2 bases and J lost 4, with 12 bases in between. The CDR3 spans 15 residues. This CDR3 reads CASSLTGVMGNTIYF. CDR3 bases: TGTGCCAGCAGCTTAACTGGGGTTATGGGAAACACCATATATTTT.

This chain connects TRBV20-1 to TRBJ2-5; 11 bases are shared with TRBD2. V trimming: 2 bases; J trimming: 5 bases; junction bases outside the gene matches: 13. The germline gives CDR1 DFQATT, CDR2 SNEGSKA (reference sequence). CDR3 length equals 17 residues. The CDR3 DNA is TGCAGTGCTAGACCTAGCGGGGGGACCGCGCTCGCGGAGACCCAGTACTTC. As protein: CSARPSGGTALAETQYF.

CDR3: CASSYPGAEAFF. In DNA, the CDR3 is TGTGCCAGCAGCTATCCTGGGGCTGAAGCTTTCTTT. The V call is TRBV5-5, the J call TRBJ1-1; D not resolved. Trimming shortened V by 3 bases and J by 6 bases, and 9 bases separated the two germline ends. Germline V gene lookup returns CDR1 SGHKS and CDR2 YYEKEE (reference sequence). CDR3 length equals 12 residues.

This clonotype has ten or more counts. CDR3 residues: CAISPGTGSGANVLTF. Written as DNA, the CDR3 is TGTGCCATCAGTCCCGGGACAGGGTCTGGGGCCAACGTCCTGACTTTC. The chain uses TRBV10-3 and TRBJ2-6; 9 nucleotides agree with TRBD1. Germline loops: CDR1 ENHRY, CDR2 SYGVKD. CDR3 length: 16 residues. The junction had 3 bases not matched to a gene; V was cut back by 5 bases and J by 1 base.

On this clonotype: The junction and the germline gene differ at one end; a read error may be behind it. The gene calls are TRBV29-1 and TRBJ1-4; possibly TRBD1 for D (5 bases). CDR1 SQVTM and CDR2 ANQGSEA come from the germline V gene. The CDR3 runs to 14 residues. This CDR3 is CSVEDGGGGEKLFF. The CDR3 coding sequence is TGCAGCGTTGAAGACGGGGGGGGGGGTGAAAAACTGTTCTTT.

There are a few counts of this clonotype. V and J are TRBV7-8 and TRBJ1-5; 7 nucleotides line up with TRBD1. CDR1 and CDR2 from the germline V gene are SGHVS and FQNEAQ. The length of the CDR3 is 15 residues. With 1 base clipped from V and 6 bases from J, the junction kept 6 bases outside the gene matches. The CDR3 bases are TGTGCCAGCAGCTTAGGCGGAGGGGGCGGTCAGCCCCAGCATTTT. Its protein is CASSLGGGGGQPQHF.

The V gene is TRBV7-9, the J gene TRBJ1-1; D is ambiguous. The ends were cut back, 11 bases at V and 0 bases at J, with 16 bases in the middle. The CDR3 length is 14 residues. Per the germline V gene, CDR1 is SEHNR and CDR2 is FQNEAQ (reference sequence). The CDR3 coding sequence is TGTGCCGGGCTAGACTCGGGCATGAACACTGAAGCTTTCTTT. Protein product: CAGLDSGMNTEAFF.

The rearrangement links TRBV7-8 to TRBJ2-5, with TRBD2 matching 9 bases. This CDR3 contains 17 residues. V shed 6 bases and J 5 bases; nucleotides not matched to a gene: 16. Germline lookup yields CDR1 SGHVS and CDR2 FQNEAQ. The CDR3 nucleotides read TGTGCCAGCAGACCTGACAGGGACTCCAGCGGGGGGGAGACCCAGTACTTC. Its protein product is CASRPDRDSSGGETQYF. Full variable domain (remainder filled in from reference TRBV7-8 and TRBJ2-5): GAGVSQSPRYKVAKRGQDVALRCDPISGHVSLFWYQQALGQGPEFLTYFQNEAQLDKSGLPSDRFFAERPEGSVSTLKIQRTQQEDSAVYLCASRPDRDSSGGETQYFGPGTRLLVL.

The gene calls are TRBV19 and TRBJ2-6; 10 nucleotides line up with TRBD1. This CDR3 is built from 14 residues. J gave up 7 bases and V 8 bases, and 5 bases lay outside the gene matches. CDR1 is LNHDA, CDR2 SQIVND, per germline (reference sequence). CDR3 nucleotide sequence: TGTGCCAGTGGGGACAGGGGTAGCGCCAACGTCCTGACTTTC. Translation: CASGDRGSANVLTF.

This clonotype was counted between two and nine times. This chain links TRBV5-1 with TRBJ1-1; 10 nucleotides line up with TRBD1. Germline V CDR1 and CDR2: SGHRS, YFSETQ. The CDR3 is made up of 15 amino acids. Trimming took 4 bases from V and 5 from J; bases not matched to a gene: 8. DNA of the CDR3: TGCGCCAGCAGCCCTAGGACAGGGGGAGAAACTGAAGCTTTCTTT. This translates into CASSPRTGGETEAFF.

The V and J genes are TRBV14 and TRBJ1-5; D unclear. V lost 1 base to trimming and J lost 3 bases, with 10 bases between them. The CDR3 runs 15 residues. Looked up from germline, CDR1 is SGHDN and CDR2 is FVKESK. In DNA form, the CDR3 reads TGTGCCAGCAGCCAAGTAGGAGGGAACAATCAGCCCCAGCATTTT. Translation: CASSQVGGNNQPQHF.

The chain joins TRBV20-1 to TRBJ1-1; tentative D call: TRBD1 (6 bases). V gave up 1 base and J gave up 7 bases, with 16 bases separating them. The germline gives CDR1 DFQATT, CDR2 SNEGSKA (reference sequence). This CDR3 contains 14 residues. The CDR3 here is CSARVGGAEFEAFF. CDR3 DNA: TGCAGTGCTAGAGTAGGGGGGGCGGAGTTTGAAGCTTTCTTT.

The chain is built from TRBV6-5 and TRBJ1-2; a possible D gene is TRBD1 (5 bases). Trimming shortened V by 0 bases and J by 7 bases, and 18 bases separated the two germline ends. This CDR3 comprises 16 residues. Germline values: CDR1 MNHEY, CDR2 SVGAGI. The chain's CDR3 is CASSYSQGSVRGGYTF. DNA of the CDR3: TGTGCCAGCAGTTACTCGCAGGGTAGTGTCCGAGGTGGCTACACCTTC.

This clonotype was recorded many times. This chain links TRBV7-2 with TRBJ1-2; D ambiguous. The CDR3 loop spans 13 amino acids. Trimming shortened V by 1 base and J by 2 bases, and 5 bases separated the two germline ends. From germline, CDR1 is SGHTA and CDR2 FQGNSA. The CDR3 sequence is CASSLVVNYGYTF. The CDR3 DNA reads TGTGCCAGCAGCTTAGTGGTGAACTATGGCTACACCTTC.

The sample holds a few counts of this clonotype. The J gene is TRBJ2-2, the V gene TRBV11-1; 9 positions match TRBD2. J lost 7 bases, V lost 3 bases, and 6 bases had no gene match. CDR1 is SGHAT, CDR2 FQDESV, per germline (reference sequence). CDR3 size: 15 residues. The CDR3 DNA reads as TGTGCCAGCAGCTTCGGCGGGGGGGCCGGCGGGGAGCTGTTTTTT. Its translation: CASSFGGGAGGELFF. The complete variable domain, with remaining parts taken from reference TRBV11-1 and TRBJ2-2, reads EAEVAQSPRYKITEKSQAVAFWCDPISGHATLYWYRQILGQGPELLVQFQDESVVDDSQLPKDRFSAERLKGVDSTLKIQPAELGDSAMYLCASSFGGGAGGELFFGEGSRLTVL.